Listed below are T cell receptor beta chains from one sample, sequenced in a study of graft-versus-host responses after intestinal transplantation. Generated by immunoSEQ multiplex PCR, the TCRdb table keeps only in-frame clones and is missing some. The sample lists under 45,000 clones; 85% to 95% were seen once. The starting material was PBMCs, obtained roughly 110 weeks after intestinal transplantation. These receptors were taken from a human patient who received an intestinal transplant, so some T cells may come from the graft donor. CDR3s include the opening cysteine and the closing phenylalanine or tryptophan. Each record gives: clone size, J gene, D gene, V gene, CDR3 protein, CDR3 DNA. The D gene is left open where the match is weak. A clone size is listed for some rows: how often the clone was seen (once, few, many), or a class if it is expanded.

clone_size: .; j_call: TRBJ2-7; d_call: TRBD2; v_call: TRBV5-4; cdr3_aa: CASSLVASGRRGGHEQYF; cdr3_nt: TGTGCCAGCAGCTTGGTGGCTAGCGGGAGGCGTGGTGGGCACGAGCAGTACTTC
clone_size: .; j_call: TRBJ1-3; d_call: .; v_call: TRBV20-1; cdr3_aa: CSARQGNTIYF; cdr3_nt: TGCAGTGCTAGACAGGGAAACACCATATATTTT
clone_size: .; j_call: TRBJ2-7; d_call: .; v_call: TRBV6-1; cdr3_aa: CASGRDTTSYEQYF; cdr3_nt: TGTGCCAGCGGACGGGACACTACCTCCTACGAGCAGTACTTC
clone_size: .; j_call: TRBJ1-2; d_call: TRBD1; v_call: TRBV10-1; cdr3_aa: CASSEGTGGYGYTF; cdr3_nt: TGCGCCAGCAGTGAGGGGACAGGCGGCTATGGCTACACCTTC
clone_size: .; j_call: TRBJ2-7; d_call: .; v_call: TRBV6-6; cdr3_aa: CASSYGPWTHEQYF; cdr3_nt: TGTGCCAGCAGTTACGGGCCCTGGACTCACGAGCAGTACTTC
clone_size: .; j_call: TRBJ2-5; d_call: .; v_call: TRBV5-6; cdr3_aa: CASSPDSQETQYF; cdr3_nt: TGTGCCAGCAGCCCGGACAGCCAAGAGACCCAGTACTTC
clone_size: .; j_call: TRBJ2-1; d_call: TRBD1; v_call: TRBV11-2; cdr3_aa: CASSLYFGTGTRNEQFF; cdr3_nt: TGTGCCAGCAGCTTATATTTCGGGACAGGGACACGGAATGAGCAGTTCTTC
clone_size: .; j_call: TRBJ2-1; d_call: TRBD2; v_call: TRBV9; cdr3_aa: CASSVGGGTSTEQFF; cdr3_nt: TGTGCCAGCAGCGTAGGTGGGGGGACTAGCACTGAGCAGTTCTTC
clone_size: .; j_call: TRBJ1-2; d_call: .; v_call: TRBV6-6; cdr3_aa: CASSYSAIKITIF; cdr3_nt: TGTGCCAGCAGTTACTCGGCAATTAAGATTACCATCTTC
clone_size: .; j_call: TRBJ2-1; d_call: .; v_call: TRBV7-1; cdr3_aa: CASSLAGAEQFF; cdr3_nt: TGTGCCAGCAGCTTAGCTGGGGCAGAACAGTTCTTC
clone_size: .; j_call: TRBJ1-1; d_call: .; v_call: TRBV5-1; cdr3_aa: CASSSGTWDTEAFF; cdr3_nt: TGCGCCAGCAGCTCTGGGACGTGGGACACTGAAGCTTTCTTT
clone_size: once; j_call: TRBJ1-1; d_call: .; v_call: TRBV19; cdr3_aa: CASSIGSGGWTEAFF; cdr3_nt: TGTGCCAGTAGTATAGGGAGTGGAGGGTGGACTGAAGCTTTCTTT
clone_size: few; j_call: TRBJ2-1; d_call: TRBD2; v_call: TRBV6-5; cdr3_aa: CASRMGLFNEQFF; cdr3_nt: TGTGCCAGCAGGATGGGACTATTCAATGAGCAGTTCTTC
clone_size: .; j_call: TRBJ2-1; d_call: .; v_call: TRBV28; cdr3_aa: CASRSSVEQFF; cdr3_nt: TGTGCCAGCAGATCGTCCGTTGAGCAGTTCTTC
clone_size: .; j_call: TRBJ1-1; d_call: .; v_call: TRBV5-4; cdr3_aa: CASSLPRHRAEVNTEAFF; cdr3_nt: TGTGCCAGCAGCTTGCCCAGGCATCGGGCGGAGGTGAACACTGAAGCTTTCTTT
clone_size: .; j_call: TRBJ2-7; d_call: TRBD1; v_call: TRBV4-1; cdr3_aa: CASSQVPGQGLREQYF; cdr3_nt: TGCGCCAGCAGCCAAGTCCCGGGACAGGGGTTGAGAGAGCAGTACTTC
clone_size: .; j_call: TRBJ1-6; d_call: TRBD1; v_call: TRBV7-3; cdr3_aa: CASSSGTANSPLHF; cdr3_nt: TGTGCCAGCAGCTCCGGGACAGCTAATTCACCCCTCCACTTT
clone_size: .; j_call: TRBJ2-7; d_call: TRBD1; v_call: TRBV5-6; cdr3_aa: CASSIQGAYEQYF; cdr3_nt: TGTGCCAGCAGTATACAGGGGGCCTACGAGCAGTACTTC
clone_size: .; j_call: TRBJ1-3; d_call: .; v_call: TRBV5-4; cdr3_aa: CASSPGGESGNTIYF; cdr3_nt: TGTGCCAGCAGCCCCGGGGGAGAATCTGGAAACACCATATATTTT
clone_size: once; j_call: TRBJ1-6; d_call: .; v_call: TRBV12-5; cdr3_aa: CASGNKVSSYNSPLHF; cdr3_nt: TGTGCTAGTGGTAACAAAGTTAGCTCCTATAATTCACCCCTCCACTTT
clone_size: .; j_call: TRBJ2-6; d_call: .; v_call: TRBV18; cdr3_aa: CASSPPRSGANVLTF; cdr3_nt: TGTGCCAGCTCACCACCGAGATCTGGGGCCAACGTCCTGACTTTC
clone_size: .; j_call: TRBJ2-3; d_call: .; v_call: TRBV9; cdr3_aa: CASSVGGSTDTQYF; cdr3_nt: TGTGCCAGCAGCGTAGGAGGGAGCACAGATACGCAGTATTTT
clone_size: .; j_call: TRBJ1-2; d_call: .; v_call: TRBV2; cdr3_aa: CASNSVPPYGYTF; cdr3_nt: TGTGCCAGCAATTCCGTGCCGCCCTATGGCTACACCTTC
clone_size: .; j_call: TRBJ1-6; d_call: .; v_call: TRBV2; cdr3_aa: CASRSNYNSPLHF; cdr3_nt: TGTGCCAGCAGGTCCAATTATAATTCACCCCTCCACTTT
clone_size: .; j_call: TRBJ2-7; d_call: .; v_call: TRBV2; cdr3_aa: CASHSGRIYEQYF; cdr3_nt: TGTGCCAGCCACTCCGGTAGAATCTACGAGCAGTACTTC
clone_size: .; j_call: TRBJ1-4; d_call: .; v_call: TRBV27; cdr3_aa: CASTQRWDPSDEKLFF; cdr3_nt: TGTGCCAGCACACAAAGGTGGGATCCTTCTGATGAAAAACTGTTTTTT
clone_size: .; j_call: TRBJ1-5; d_call: .; v_call: TRBV19; cdr3_aa: CASSPGPSSNQPQHF; cdr3_nt: TGTGCCTCTAGCCCAGGTCCATCAAGCAATCAGCCCCAGCATTTT
clone_size: .; j_call: TRBJ1-3; d_call: .; v_call: TRBV5-6; cdr3_aa: CASSRGRTFFSGNTIYF; cdr3_nt: TGTGCCAGCAGCCGTGGACGGACATTCTTCTCTGGAAACACCATATATTTT
clone_size: .; j_call: TRBJ2-2; d_call: .; v_call: TRBV11-2; cdr3_aa: CASSLRGVAGELFF; cdr3_nt: TGTGCCAGCAGCTTAAGGGGAGTGGCCGGGGAGCTGTTTTTT
clone_size: .; j_call: TRBJ2-3; d_call: .; v_call: TRBV5-1; cdr3_aa: CASSTRLRGLTDTQYF; cdr3_nt: TGCGCCAGCAGCACCCGTTTGAGGGGACTCACAGATACGCAGTATTTT
clone_size: once; j_call: TRBJ1-5; d_call: .; v_call: TRBV10-3; cdr3_aa: CAISWTEDQPQHF; cdr3_nt: TGTGCCATCAGTTGGACAGAAGATCAGCCCCAGCATTTT
clone_size: .; j_call: TRBJ1-2; d_call: .; v_call: TRBV2; cdr3_aa: CASSELPAGGAGYTF; cdr3_nt: TGTGCCAGCAGTGAGCTCCCCGCCGGGGGGGCTGGCTACACCTTC
clone_size: .; j_call: TRBJ2-5; d_call: .; v_call: TRBV6-6; cdr3_aa: CASSYNGVRETQYF; cdr3_nt: TGTGCCAGCAGTTACAACGGAGTAAGGGAGACCCAGTACTTC
clone_size: .; j_call: TRBJ2-1; d_call: .; v_call: TRBV14; cdr3_aa: CASSPGLYNEQFF; cdr3_nt: TGTGCCAGCAGCCCGGGACTTTACAATGAGCAGTTCTTC
clone_size: .; j_call: TRBJ2-7; d_call: .; v_call: TRBV25-1; cdr3_aa: CASRSGTMIEYF; cdr3_nt: TGTGCCAGCAGATCCGGGACAATGATCGAGTACTTC
clone_size: .; j_call: TRBJ1-1; d_call: TRBD1; v_call: TRBV9; cdr3_aa: CASSPLGRGLLGTEAFF; cdr3_nt: TGTGCCAGCAGCCCCTTGGGCAGGGGGCTTCTGGGGACTGAAGCTTTCTTT
clone_size: .; j_call: TRBJ2-7; d_call: TRBD2; v_call: TRBV6-1; cdr3_aa: CASSEALELAGVDEQYF; cdr3_nt: TGTGCCAGCAGTGAAGCGCTTGAGCTAGCGGGAGTTGATGAGCAGTACTTC
clone_size: .; j_call: TRBJ2-2; d_call: .; v_call: TRBV21-1; cdr3_aa: CASSGFGTRYRGAVF; cdr3_nt: TGTGCCAGCAGCGGCTTCGGGACTAGATACCGGGGAGCTGTTTTT
clone_size: .; j_call: TRBJ2-7; d_call: .; v_call: TRBV5-4; cdr3_aa: CASSLEGGSEQYF; cdr3_nt: TGTGCCAGCAGCTTGGAGGGGGGCTCCGAGCAGTACTTC
clone_size: .; j_call: TRBJ2-1; d_call: .; v_call: TRBV2; cdr3_aa: CASILGGGSYNEQFF; cdr3_nt: TGTGCCAGCATTCTAGGGGGAGGCTCCTACAATGAGCAGTTCTTC
clone_size: .; j_call: TRBJ2-3; d_call: TRBD2; v_call: TRBV7-9; cdr3_aa: CASSRGGSGPSTDTQYF; cdr3_nt: TGTGCCAGCAGCCGGGGGGGTAGCGGCCCAAGTACAGATACGCAGTATTTT
clone_size: .; j_call: TRBJ1-3; d_call: TRBD1; v_call: TRBV4-1; cdr3_aa: CASSQDWTGGNTIYF; cdr3_nt: TGCGCCAGCAGCCAAGATTGGACAGGGGGGAACACCATATATTTT
clone_size: .; j_call: TRBJ1-2; d_call: .; v_call: TRBV15; cdr3_aa: CATSRDGGGYTF; cdr3_nt: TGTGCCACCAGCAGAGATGGAGGTGGCTACACCTTC
clone_size: .; j_call: TRBJ1-4; d_call: TRBD1; v_call: TRBV10-2; cdr3_aa: CASRTGNEKLFF; cdr3_nt: TGCGCCAGCCGGACAGGGAATGAAAAACTGTTTTTT
clone_size: .; j_call: TRBJ1-2; d_call: .; v_call: TRBV6-4; cdr3_aa: CASSDRGKASSRNYGYTF; cdr3_nt: TGTGCCAGCAGTGACAGGGGAAAGGCTTCCTCCCGGAACTATGGCTACACCTTC
clone_size: .; j_call: TRBJ2-1; d_call: TRBD2; v_call: TRBV5-6; cdr3_aa: CASLIVRGGPYNEQFF; cdr3_nt: TGTGCCAGTCTTATCGTCCGCGGGGGGCCCTACAATGAGCAGTTCTTC
clone_size: .; j_call: TRBJ2-5; d_call: TRBD2; v_call: TRBV25-1; cdr3_aa: CASSPVSGGAETQYF; cdr3_nt: TGTGCCAGCAGTCCAGTTAGCGGGGGGGCAGAGACCCAGTACTTC
clone_size: .; j_call: TRBJ2-1; d_call: .; v_call: TRBV7-3; cdr3_aa: CASSSLDRGRGYNEQFF; cdr3_nt: TGTGCCAGCAGCTCATTAGATCGCGGGCGCGGGTACAATGAGCAGTTCTTC